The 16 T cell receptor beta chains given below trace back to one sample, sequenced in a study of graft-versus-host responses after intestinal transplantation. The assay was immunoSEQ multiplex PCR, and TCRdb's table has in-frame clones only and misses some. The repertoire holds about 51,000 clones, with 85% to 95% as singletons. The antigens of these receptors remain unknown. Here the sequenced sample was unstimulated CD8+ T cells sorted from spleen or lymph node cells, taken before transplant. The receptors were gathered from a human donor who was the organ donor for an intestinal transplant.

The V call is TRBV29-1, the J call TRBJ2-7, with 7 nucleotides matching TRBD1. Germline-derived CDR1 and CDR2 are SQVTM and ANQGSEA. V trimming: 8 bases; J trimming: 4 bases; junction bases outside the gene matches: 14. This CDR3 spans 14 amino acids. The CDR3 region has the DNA TGCAGCATAACCCCAACGACAGGGACATACGAGCAGTACTTC. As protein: CSITPTTGTYEQYF.

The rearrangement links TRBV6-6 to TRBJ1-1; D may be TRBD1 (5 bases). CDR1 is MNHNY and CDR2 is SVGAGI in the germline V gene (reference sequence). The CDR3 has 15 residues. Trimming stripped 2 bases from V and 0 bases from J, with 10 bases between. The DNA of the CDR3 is TGTGCCAGCAGTTACCTCACGGACATGAACACTGAAGCTTTCTTT. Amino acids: CASSYLTDMNTEAFF.

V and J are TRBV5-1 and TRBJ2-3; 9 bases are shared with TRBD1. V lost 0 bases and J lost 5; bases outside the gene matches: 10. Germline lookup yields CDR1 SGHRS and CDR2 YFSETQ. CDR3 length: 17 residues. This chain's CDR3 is CASSLGTGTGLVDTQYF. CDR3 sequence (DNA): TGCGCCAGCAGCTTGGGGACCGGGACAGGGCTCGTAGATACGCAGTATTTT.

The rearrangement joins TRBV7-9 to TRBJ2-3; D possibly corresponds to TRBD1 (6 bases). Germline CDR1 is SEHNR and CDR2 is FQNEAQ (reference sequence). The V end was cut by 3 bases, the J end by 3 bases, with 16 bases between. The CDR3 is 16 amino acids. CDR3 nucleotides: TGTGCCAGCAGCTTTGGCAACAGAGGGGGTACAGATACGCAGTATTTT. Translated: CASSFGNRGGTDTQYF. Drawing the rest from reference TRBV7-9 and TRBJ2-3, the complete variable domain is DTGVSQNPRHKITKRGQNVTFRCDPISEHNRLYWYRQTLGQGPEFLTYFQNEAQLEKSRLLSDRFSAERPKGSFSTLEIQRTEQGDSAMYLCASSFGNRGGTDTQYFGPGTRLTVL.

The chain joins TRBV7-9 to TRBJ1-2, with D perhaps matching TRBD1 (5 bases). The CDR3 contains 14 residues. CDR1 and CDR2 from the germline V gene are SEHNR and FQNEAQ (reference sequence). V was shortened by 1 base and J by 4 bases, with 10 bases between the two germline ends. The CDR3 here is CASSLGQPIYGYTF. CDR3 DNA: TGTGCCAGCAGCTTAGGACAGCCTATCTATGGCTACACCTTC.

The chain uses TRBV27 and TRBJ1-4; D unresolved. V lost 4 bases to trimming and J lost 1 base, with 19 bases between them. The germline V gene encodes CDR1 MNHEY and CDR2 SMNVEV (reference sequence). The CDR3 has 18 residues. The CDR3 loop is CASSSSSFRTETNEKLFF. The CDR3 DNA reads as TGTGCCAGCAGTTCCAGTTCATTTAGGACGGAAACTAATGAAAAACTGTTTTTT.

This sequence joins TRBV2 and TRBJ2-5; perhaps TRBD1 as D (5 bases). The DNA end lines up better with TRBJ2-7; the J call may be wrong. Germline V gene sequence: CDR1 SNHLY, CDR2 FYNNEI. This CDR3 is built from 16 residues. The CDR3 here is CASSEAAGSAAYEQYF. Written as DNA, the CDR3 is TGTGCCAGCAGTGAAGCGGCAGGGTCTGCAGCCTACGAGCAGTACTTC.

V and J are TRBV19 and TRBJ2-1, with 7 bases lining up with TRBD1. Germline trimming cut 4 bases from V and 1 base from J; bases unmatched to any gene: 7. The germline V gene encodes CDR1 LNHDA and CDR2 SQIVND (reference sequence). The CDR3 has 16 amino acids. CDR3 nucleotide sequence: TGTGCCAGTAGTACATACTACAGGGGTTCCTACAATGAGCAGTTCTTC. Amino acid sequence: CASSTYYRGSYNEQFF.

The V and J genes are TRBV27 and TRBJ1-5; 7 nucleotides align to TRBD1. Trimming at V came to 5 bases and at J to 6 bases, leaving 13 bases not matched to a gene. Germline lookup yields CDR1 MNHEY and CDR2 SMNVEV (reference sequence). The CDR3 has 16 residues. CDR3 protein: CASSPSQGEVGQPQHF. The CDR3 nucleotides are TGTGCCAGCAGTCCATCGCAGGGGGAGGTTGGTCAGCCCCAGCATTTT.

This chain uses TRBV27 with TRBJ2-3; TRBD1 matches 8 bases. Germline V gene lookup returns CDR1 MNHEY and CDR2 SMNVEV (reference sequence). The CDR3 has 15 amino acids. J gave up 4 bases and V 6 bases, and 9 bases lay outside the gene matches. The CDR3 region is CASRSGGLHADTQYF. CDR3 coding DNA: TGTGCCAGCAGGTCAGGGGGCCTCCACGCAGATACGCAGTATTTT.

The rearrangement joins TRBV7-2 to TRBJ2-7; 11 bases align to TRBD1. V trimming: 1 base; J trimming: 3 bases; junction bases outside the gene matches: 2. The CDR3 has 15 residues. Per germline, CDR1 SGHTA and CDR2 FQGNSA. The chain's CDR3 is CASSLEGQGGYEQYF. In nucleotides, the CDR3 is TGTGCCAGCAGCTTAGAGGGACAGGGGGGCTACGAGCAGTACTTC. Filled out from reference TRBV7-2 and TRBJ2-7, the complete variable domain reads GAGVSQSPSNKVTEKGKDVELRCDPISGHTALYWYRQSLGQGLEFLIYFQGNSAPDKSGLPSDRFSAERTGGSVSTLTIQRTQQEDSAVYLCASSLEGQGGYEQYFGPGTRLTVT.

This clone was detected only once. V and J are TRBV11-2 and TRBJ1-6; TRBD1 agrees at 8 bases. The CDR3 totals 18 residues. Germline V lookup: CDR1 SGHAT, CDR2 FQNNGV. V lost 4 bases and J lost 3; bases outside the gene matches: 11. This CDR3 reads CASSYHQTGAVYNSPLHF. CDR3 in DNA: TGTGCCAGCAGCTACCATCAGACAGGGGCGGTCTATAATTCACCCCTCCACTTT. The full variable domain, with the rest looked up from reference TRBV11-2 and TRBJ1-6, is EAGVAQSPRYKIIEKRQSVAFWCNPISGHATLYWYQQILGQGPKLLIQFQNNGVVDDSQLPKDRFSAERLKGVDSTLKIQPAKLEDSAVYLCASSYHQTGAVYNSPLHFGNGTRLTVT.

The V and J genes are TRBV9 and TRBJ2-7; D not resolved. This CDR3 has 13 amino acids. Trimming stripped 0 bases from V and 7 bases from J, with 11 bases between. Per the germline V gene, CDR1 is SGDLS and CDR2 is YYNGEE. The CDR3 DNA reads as TGTGCCAGCAGCGTAGTGGGGTCGGAAGAGCAGTACTTC. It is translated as CASSVVGSEEQYF.

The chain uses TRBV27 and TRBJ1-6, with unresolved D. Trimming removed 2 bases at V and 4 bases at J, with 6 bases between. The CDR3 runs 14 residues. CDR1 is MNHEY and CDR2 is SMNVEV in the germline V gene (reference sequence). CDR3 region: CASSLKQYNSPLHF. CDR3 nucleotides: TGTGCCAGCAGTTTAAAACAGTATAATTCACCCCTCCACTTT.

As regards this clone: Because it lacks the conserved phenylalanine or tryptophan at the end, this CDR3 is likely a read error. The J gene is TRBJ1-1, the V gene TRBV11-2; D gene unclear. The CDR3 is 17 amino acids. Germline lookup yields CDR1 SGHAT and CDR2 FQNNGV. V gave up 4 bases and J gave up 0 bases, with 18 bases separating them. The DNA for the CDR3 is TGTGCCAGCAGCTCCGCCTACGTACAGTTCATGAACACTGAAGCTTTCCTT. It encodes CASSSAYVQFMNTEAFL.

This CDR3 is CASSEGSDIQYF. CDR3 sequence (DNA): TGTGCCAGCAGCGAAGGAAGTGACATTCAGTACTTC. The V call is TRBV9, the J call TRBJ2-4, with D unresolved. The CDR3 is made up of 12 amino acids. Trimming stripped 3 bases from V and 8 bases from J, with 9 bases between. The germline V gene has CDR1 SGDLS and CDR2 YYNGEE.